This is a list of T cell receptor beta chains from one sample in a study of blood T cell repertoires in COVID-19. Sequenced by immunoSEQ multiplex PCR; TCRdb stores in-frame clones only, minus some. The data contain around 80,000 clones, about 85% of them singletons. Sequenced input: peripheral blood. The receptors were gathered from a human donor in a cohort sampled during active COVID-19. Both conserved end residues are part of each CDR3.

CDR3 protein,V gene,J gene
CASSGSGATDTQYF,TRBV19,TRBJ2-3
CASTPGGSNYGYTF,TRBV28,TRBJ1-2
CASTERARVWGPDVSSYNEQFF,TRBV21-1,TRBJ2-1
CATTKGGQAEETQYF,TRBV24-1,TRBJ2-5
CSVERSRAGQETQYF,TRBV29-1,TRBJ2-5
CASSLKGVQPQHF,TRBV5-6,TRBJ1-5
CAWEGRASGNTIYF,TRBV30,TRBJ1-3
CASSVRDREGEQYF,TRBV9,TRBJ2-7
CASSLGGVEAFF,TRBV11-3,TRBJ1-1
CARSLQGNYGYTF,TRBV5-3,TRBJ1-2
CASSERDF,TRBV9,TRBJ2-5
CASSSLRGGDPETQYF,TRBV7-9,TRBJ2-5
CASTTGTVNQPQHF,TRBV5-1,TRBJ1-5
CASSYSILNTEAFF,TRBV6-5,TRBJ1-1
CASSLGGRGYTF,TRBV28,TRBJ1-2
CASSFPLGQGGGETQYF,TRBV28,TRBJ2-5
CASSLRWTSGRPYEQYF,TRBV28,TRBJ2-7
CASTIGTGTFTYEQYF,TRBV11-1,TRBJ2-7
CASSLEGGGASDTQYF,TRBV5-1,TRBJ2-3
CASSSQVTSSGNTIYF,TRBV28,TRBJ1-3
CASSLPGLAVYNEQFF,TRBV5-4,TRBJ2-1
CAWSVPRDRVSEKLFF,TRBV30,TRBJ1-4
CASSQRTGWSEKLFF,TRBV14,TRBJ1-4
CASSLKLGGSNQPQHF,TRBV6-2/TRBV6-3,TRBJ1-5
CASSGLGTLSNTGELFF,TRBV6-1,TRBJ2-2
CASSLKAANIQYF,TRBV7-3,TRBJ2-4
CATGTSGTLDGKLFF,TRBV28,TRBJ1-4
CASSYSGKETEAFF,TRBV5-1,TRBJ1-1